This TCR beta chain was sequenced during a study of CD8 T cells in ankylosing spondylitis. Notes on the study in general: Typical of ankylosing spondylitis blood, it appeared, was a TCR beta motif of eight highly homologous variants.

Using quantitative 5'-RACE with molecular barcodes, the authors made TCR beta libraries. TCRdb passed the 5' RACE reads through MiXCR, listing each CDR3 protein once. The data show roughly 700,000 distinct CDR3 sequences, over 15% seen once. This clonotype was observed a few times. The antigen is unknown. Trimming pared 1 base from V and 8 bases from J, leaving 13 bases between. From germline, CDR1 is MDHEN and CDR2 SYDVKM. This CDR3 is built from 14 residues. Sequencing was done on a sample of blood, either unsorted or a sorted T cell fraction (not recorded which). The chain combines TRBV28 with TRBJ2-3; perhaps TRBD1 as D (5 bases). This TCR was recovered from a male donor with ankylosing spondylitis. The CDR3 nucleotides are TGTGCCAGCAGTTTATCAGGGATGGGTGGTACGCAGTATTTT. Translating gives CASSLSGMGGTQYF.